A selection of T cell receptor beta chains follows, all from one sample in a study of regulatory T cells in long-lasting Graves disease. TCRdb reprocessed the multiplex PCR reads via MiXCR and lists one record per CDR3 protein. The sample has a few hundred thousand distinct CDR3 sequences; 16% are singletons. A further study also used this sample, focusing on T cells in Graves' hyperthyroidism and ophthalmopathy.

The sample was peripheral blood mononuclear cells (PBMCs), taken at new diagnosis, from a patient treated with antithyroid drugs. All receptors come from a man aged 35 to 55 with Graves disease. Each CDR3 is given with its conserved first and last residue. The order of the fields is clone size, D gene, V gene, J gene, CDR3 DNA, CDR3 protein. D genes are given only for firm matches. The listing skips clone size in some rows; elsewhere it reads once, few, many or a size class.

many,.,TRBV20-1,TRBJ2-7,TGCAGTGCTACTACCGGGACTCTCTACGAGCAGTACTTC,CSATTGTLYEQYF
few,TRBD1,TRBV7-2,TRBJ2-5,TGTGCCAGCAGCCCCCAGGGGACAGGGGGATCAGAGACCCAGTACTTC,CASSPQGTGGSETQYF
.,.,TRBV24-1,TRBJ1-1,TGTGCCACCAGTGTAGGCGGGAGGGCTTTCTTT,CATSVGGRAFF
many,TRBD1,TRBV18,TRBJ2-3,TGTGCCAGCTCAGGGGACAGGGATACGCAGTATTTT,CASSGDRDTQYF
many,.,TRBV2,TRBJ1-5,TGTGCCAGCAGTGGAAGGACTAGCTATGTTCCCCAGCATTTT,CASSGRTSYVPQHF
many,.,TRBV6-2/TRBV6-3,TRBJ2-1,TGTGCCAGCAGTTACATGAGGTCCGTTGATGAGCAGTTCTTC,CASSYMRSVDEQFF
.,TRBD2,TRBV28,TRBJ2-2,TGTGCCAACAGTTATGTCCCTCTGGGACTAGAAGCGGAGCTGTTTTTT,CANSYVPLGLEAELFF
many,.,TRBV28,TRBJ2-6,TGTGCCAGCAGTCCCGGGGCTAGCTCTGGGGCCAACGTCCTGACTTTC,CASSPGASSGANVLTF
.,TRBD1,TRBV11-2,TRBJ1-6,TGTGCCAGCAGCTTAACAGGGGTCTATAATTCACCCCTCCACTTT,CASSLTGVYNSPLHF
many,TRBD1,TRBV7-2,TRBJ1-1,TGTGCCAGCAGCTTAGTGGCAGGACAGGGGGTCACTGAAGCTTTCTTT,CASSLVAGQGVTEAFF
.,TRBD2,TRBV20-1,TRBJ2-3,TGCAGCTCCCCCTGGTCCGGGACTAGCGGGCGCGACCTCACAGATACGCAGTATTTT,CSSPWSGTSGRDLTDTQYF
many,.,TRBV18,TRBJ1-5,TGTGCCAGCTCACCAAGCCAGAAGCACCATCAGCCCCAGCATTTT,CASSPSQKHHQPQHF
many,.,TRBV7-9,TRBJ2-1,TGTGCCAGCAGCTTACTGCTAGCCAATGAGCAGTTCTTC,CASSLLLANEQFF
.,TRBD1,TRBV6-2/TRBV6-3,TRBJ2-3,TGTGCCAGCAGTAGGGGGCCTAGCATAGATACGCAGTATTTT,CASSRGPSIDTQYF
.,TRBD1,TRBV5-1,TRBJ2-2,TGCGCCAGCAGCTTGGAGCCGGGACAGCCGAACACCGGGGAGCTGTTTTTT,CASSLEPGQPNTGELFF
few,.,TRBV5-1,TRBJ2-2,TGCGCCAGCAGGTTTGAGCGGAACACCGGGGAGCTGTTTTTT,CASRFERNTGELFF
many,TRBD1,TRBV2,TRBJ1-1,TGTGCCAGCAGGGACCCCGGGACAGCTTTTTTGAACACTGAAGCTTTCTTT,CASRDPGTAFLNTEAFF
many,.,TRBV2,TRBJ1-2,TGTGCCAGCGGCAGGAACTATGGCTACACCTTC,CASGRNYGYTF
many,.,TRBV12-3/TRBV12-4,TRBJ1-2,TGTGCCAGCAGTGTTCAGGGTAACTATGGCTACACCTTC,CASSVQGNYGYTF
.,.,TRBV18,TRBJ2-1,TGTGCCAGCTCACGACCAAACCGGGACATCCTCTCCTACAATGAGCAGTTCTTC,CASSRPNRDILSYNEQFF
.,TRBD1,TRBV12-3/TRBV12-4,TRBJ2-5,TGTGCCAGCAGACTAGGGACAGAACCTCTAGAGACCCAGTACTTC,CASRLGTEPLETQYF
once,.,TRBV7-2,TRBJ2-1,TGTGCCAGCAGCACAGCCGACGGATCCTACGAGCAGTTCTTC,CASSTADGSYEQFF
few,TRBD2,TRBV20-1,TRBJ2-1,TGCAGTGCCGTGTCAAGCGGGGGAGGGGATGAGCAGTTCTTC,CSAVSSGGGDEQFF
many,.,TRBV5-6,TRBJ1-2,TGTGCCAGCAGCTTGTATGCGAACTATGGCTACACCTTC,CASSLYANYGYTF
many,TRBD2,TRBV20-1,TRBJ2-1,TGCAGTGCTAGCAGGTGGACTAGCGATTACAATGAGCAGTTCTTC,CSASRWTSDYNEQFF
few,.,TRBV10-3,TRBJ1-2,TGTGCCATCAGTGAAACGGGAGTCGTTGGCTACACCTTC,CAISETGVVGYTF
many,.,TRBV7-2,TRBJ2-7,TGTGCCAGCAGCCTAAACCGGGACGTCTCCTACGAGCAGTACTTC,CASSLNRDVSYEQYF
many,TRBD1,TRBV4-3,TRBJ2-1,TGCGCCAGCAGCCAGGATACAGGGGACAGCTCCTACAATGAGCAGTTCTTC,CASSQDTGDSSYNEQFF
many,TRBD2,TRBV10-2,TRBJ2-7,TGCGCCAGCAGTAACGGACGGGGGGGATACGAGCAGTACTTC,CASSNGRGGYEQYF
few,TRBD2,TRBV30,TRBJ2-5,TGTGCCTGGAGTACTAGCGGGGGGAAAGAGACCCAGTACTTC,CAWSTSGGKETQYF
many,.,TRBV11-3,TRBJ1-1,TGTGCCAGCAGCTTACTGGGGCAGGGAACTGAAGCTTTCTTT,CASSLLGQGTEAFF
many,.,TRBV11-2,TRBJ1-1,TGTGCCAGCAGTAAGGACCTTTTAGCTGAAGCTTTCTTT,CASSKDLLAEAFF
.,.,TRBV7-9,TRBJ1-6,TGTGCCAGCAGCTTCGCAGGGGAATCACCCCTCCACTTT,CASSFAGESPLHF
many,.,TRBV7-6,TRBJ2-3,TGTGCCAGCAGCTTAGTAGGGGGGTCCTACACAGATACGCAGTATTTT,CASSLVGGSYTDTQYF
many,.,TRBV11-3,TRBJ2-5,TGTGCCAGCAGCTTCCAGACGAAAGAGACCCAGTACTTC,CASSFQTKETQYF
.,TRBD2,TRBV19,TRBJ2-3,TGTGCCAGTAGTCCGTGGGGCCCGGGGGGAGATACGCAGTATTTT,CASSPWGPGGDTQYF
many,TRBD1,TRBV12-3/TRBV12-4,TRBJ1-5,TGTGCCAGCTCGAAGGAGGGGGCGGGGGGACAGCCCCAGCATTTT,CASSKEGAGGQPQHF
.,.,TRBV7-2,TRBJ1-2,TGTGCCAGCAGCCCCCCTCCGGGGACCTATGGCTACACCTTC,CASSPPPGTYGYTF
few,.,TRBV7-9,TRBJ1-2,TGTGCCAGCAGCCCACGGACATCCCTGGACTATGGCTACACCTTC,CASSPRTSLDYGYTF
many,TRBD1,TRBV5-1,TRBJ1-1,TGCGCCAGCAGCTTGTTGCACAGGGGTCGCACTGAAGCTTTCTTT,CASSLLHRGRTEAFF
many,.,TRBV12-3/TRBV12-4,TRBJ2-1,TGTGCCAGCAGGCCTCCGGGACAAAGGCTTAACAATGAGCAGTTCTTC,CASRPPGQRLNNEQFF
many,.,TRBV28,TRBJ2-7,TGTGCCAGCAGTCGTTGGGACACCGTCTACGAGCAGTACTTC,CASSRWDTVYEQYF
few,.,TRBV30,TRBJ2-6,TGTGCCAGCCGGCTCGTCTCTGGGGCCAACGTCCTGACTTTC,CASRLVSGANVLTF
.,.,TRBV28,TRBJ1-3,TGTGCCAGCAGTTTACCTCAGCAGAAATACTCTGGAAACACCATATATTTT,CASSLPQQKYSGNTIYF
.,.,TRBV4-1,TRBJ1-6,TGCGCCAGCAGCCAAGATGAGAGGGTTGGGTCACCCCTCCACTTT,CASSQDERVGSPLHF
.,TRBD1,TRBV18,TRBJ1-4,TGTGCCAGCTCAACCAATGCTGAACAGGGGGAAAAACTGTTTTTT,CASSTNAEQGEKLFF
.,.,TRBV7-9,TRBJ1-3,TGTGCCAGCAGCTTCGCAGGACTTTCCTCTGGAAACACCATATATTTT,CASSFAGLSSGNTIYF